Included here is one TCR beta chain sequence, with context. CDR3 length: 11 residues. Trimming left V 4 bases short and J 6 bases short, with 7 bases between. Measured with immunoSEQ multiplex PCR; TCRdb has only the in-frame clones, and not every one. The data show 300,000 or so clones, more than 80% seen once. This sample was taken from a study of blood T cell repertoires in COVID-19. Overall study context: Acute and convalescent COVID-19 samples came from the United States, Italy and Spain.

Sequenced: peripheral blood. The clonotype was recovered from a woman aged 35 to 49 with acute or convalescent COVID-19. This chain connects TRBV12-3 or TRBV12-4 to TRBJ2-7, with D hard to call. CDR3 bases: TGTGCCAGCAGTTCAGGCGCCGAGCAGTACGTC. This encodes CASSSGAEQYV.